The 14 T cell receptor beta chains below were found in one sample sequenced in a study of blood T cell repertoires in COVID-19. Measured with immunoSEQ multiplex PCR; TCRdb has only the in-frame clones, and not every one. The sample lists 250,000 or so clones; 80% to 90% were seen once. Input material: PBMCs or T cells enriched from blood (not recorded which). These receptors all come from a woman aged 40 to 50 who had been exposed to COVID-19.

V gene TRBV11-3 combines with J gene TRBJ2-3; D gene ambiguous. Trimming stripped 0 bases from V and 2 bases from J, with 6 bases between. The CDR3 is made up of 14 amino acids. Germline V gene data show CDR1 as SGHNT and CDR2 as YENEEA. The CDR3 bases are TGTGCCAGCAGCTTAGATCCATCCACAGATACGCAGTATTTT. This encodes CASSLDPSTDTQYF.

This clone was found many times. This chain uses TRBV7-9 with TRBJ2-3, with TRBD1 matching over 12 bases. CDR1 SEHNR and CDR2 FQNEAQ come from the germline V gene (reference sequence). There are 16 residues in the CDR3. Losses at the gene ends were 5 bases for V and 3 bases for J; bases not matched to a gene: 6. CDR3 DNA: TGTGCCAGCAGCCGCGGGACAGGGGGCGGGACAGATACGCAGTATTTT. Translating gives CASSRGTGGGTDTQYF.

The V gene is TRBV3-1 (or the pseudogene TRBV3-2), the J gene TRBJ2-1; D is uncertain. The CDR3 covers 14 residues. CDR1 is LGHDT and CDR2 is YNNKEL in the germline V gene (reference sequence). Trimming removed 0 bases from V and 4 bases from J, with 7 bases in between. CDR3 coding DNA: TGTGCCAGCAGCCAAGAAACCAGTTACAATGAGCAGTTCTTC. It translates to CASSQETSYNEQFF.

This chain links TRBV18 with TRBJ2-1; 14 bases map to TRBD2. The CDR3 consists of 15 residues. With 3 bases clipped from V and 9 bases from J, the junction kept 4 bases outside the gene matches. The V gene's germline CDR1 is KGHSH and CDR2 LQKENI. CDR3 bases: TGTGCCAGCTCACCTGGGACTAGCGGGGGTCCTGAGCAGTTCTTC. Its translation is CASSPGTSGGPEQFF.

The chain recombines TRBV27 with TRBJ1-2, with unresolved D. Looked up from germline, CDR1 is MNHEY and CDR2 is SMNVEV (reference sequence). CDR3 length equals 16 residues. V lost 7 bases, J lost 3 bases, and 21 bases lay in between. CDR3 sequence (DNA): TGTGCCAGCACAGGCGCCGCTGGCCCCCTCTACTATGGCTACACCTTC. It translates to CASTGAAGPLYYGYTF.

This clone was picked up one time. This chain joins TRBV6-2 or TRBV6-3 and TRBJ1-1; no clear D gene. The CDR3 contains 12 residues. Germline loops: CDR1 MNHEY, CDR2 SVGEGT. V was trimmed by 6 bases and J by 3 bases, leaving 8 bases between them. The CDR3 sequence is CASSGPDTEAFF. CDR3 nucleotides: TGTGCCAGCAGCGGGCCCGACACTGAAGCTTTCTTT.

The chain uses TRBV7-3 and TRBJ2-3, with 10 bases fitting TRBD2. J lost 2 bases, V lost 3 bases, and 2 bases had no gene match. The V gene's germline CDR1 is SGHTA and CDR2 FQGTGA. CDR3 size: 15 residues. CDR3 nucleotide sequence: TGTGCCAGCAGCTTTAGCGGGGGGTACACAGATACGCAGTATTTT. Encoded protein: CASSFSGGYTDTQYF.

The sample holds one count of this clone. The CDR3 sequence is CASSLVPDRVGTGELFF. CDR3 sequence (DNA): TGTGCCAGCAGCTTAGTCCCGGACAGGGTCGGAACCGGGGAGCTGTTTTTT. V gene TRBV7-2 combines with J gene TRBJ2-2, with 8 bases identical to TRBD1. Looked up from germline, CDR1 is SGHTA and CDR2 is FQGNSA. The CDR3 covers 17 residues. The J segment lost 5 bases and the V segment lost 1 base, leaving 9 bases of the junction unmatched.

The rearrangement uses TRBV27 and TRBJ2-7, with TRBD2 identical over 13 bases. Trimming removed 5 bases from V and 6 bases from J; junction bases left unmatched: 7. Germline assignment: CDR1 MNHEY and CDR2 SMNVEV (reference sequence). There are 15 residues in the CDR3. This chain's CDR3 is CASSKGTSGTGEQYV. The DNA for the CDR3 is TGTGCCAGCAGTAAGGGGACTAGCGGGACGGGCGAGCAGTACGTC.

V usage is TRBV28 and J usage is TRBJ1-4; D is ambiguous. V was cut by 2 bases and J by 2 bases, with 12 bases left in between. The CDR3 is 16 amino acids. Germline V CDR1 and CDR2: MDHEN, SYDVKM. CDR3 protein: CASSLESLSTNEKLFF. The CDR3 bases are TGTGCCAGCAGTTTAGAGTCCCTTTCCACTAATGAAAAACTGTTTTTT.

The V and J genes are TRBV30 and TRBJ2-7; 9 bases are a match to TRBD1. The germline V gene has CDR1 GTSNPN and CDR2 SVGIG (reference sequence). This CDR3 has 14 residues. The trim removed 5 bases at V and 5 bases at J, leaving 10 bases unmatched. CDR3 nucleotide sequence: TGTGCCTGGGGGGGGACAGGGAATTTCGACGAGCAGTACTTC. Amino acid sequence: CAWGGTGNFDEQYF.

This clone was counted a single time. CDR3 sequence: CASSLPGQGSPLHF. CDR3 coding DNA: TGTGCCAGCAGTTTACCGGGACAGGGTTCACCCCTCCACTTT. This chain connects TRBV28 to TRBJ1-6, with TRBD1 matching 9 bases. The germline gives CDR1 MDHEN, CDR2 SYDVKM. The CDR3 length is 14 residues. With 2 bases clipped from V and 9 bases from J, the junction kept 2 bases outside the gene matches.

The J gene is TRBJ1-3, the V gene TRBV9, with 8 bases that match TRBD1. CDR1 SGDLS and CDR2 YYNGEE come from the germline V gene. The CDR3 contains 16 residues. The trim removed 0 bases at V and 2 bases at J, leaving 4 bases unmatched. CDR3: CASSVGQGATGNTIYF. The CDR3 DNA is TGTGCCAGCAGCGTAGGTCAGGGGGCAACTGGAAACACCATATATTTT.

This clone was detected only once. The rearrangement links TRBV6-4 to TRBJ2-3; 11 nucleotides agree with TRBD2. The V segment lost 6 bases and the J segment 3 bases; nucleotides outside the gene matches: 5. This CDR3 contains 15 residues. Germline V gene sequence: CDR1 MRHNA, CDR2 SNTAGT. CDR3 protein: CASSLIAGGTDTQYF. The DNA for the CDR3 is TGTGCCAGCAGCCTGATAGCGGGAGGGACAGATACGCAGTATTTT.